These 32 T cell receptor beta chains were all obtained from the same sample, sequenced in a study of T-cell reconstitution after alpha-beta-depleted transplantation in children. Unique molecular identifiers were built into the TCRbeta library. Each CDR3 protein gets one entry after TCRdb re-called the PCR reads with MiXCR. The sample includes about 600,000 distinct CDR3 sequences, over 10% of them seen just once. The input for sequencing was PBMCs, mostly from graft donor cells, taken 360 days after TCRalphabeta/CD19-depleted stem cell transplant. These receptors all come from a male patient younger than 18 who had a stem cell transplant for acute myeloid leukemia, so the T cells may come from the graft donor.

This clonotype was counted many times. The CDR3 sequence: CASSRQGNKLFSGANVLTF. The CDR3 coding sequence is TGTGCCAGCAGTAGACAGGGCAATAAGTTATTCTCTGGGGCCAACGTCCTGACTTTC. V and J are TRBV27 and TRBJ2-6, with 7 bases matching TRBD1. V lost 5 bases and J lost 0; bases outside the gene matches: 13. The CDR3 consists of 19 residues. The germline CDR1 and CDR2 sequences are MNHEY and SMNVEV (reference sequence).

This clonotype was seen once. Possible read error: a much larger clone is one base away. The chain combines TRBV12-3 or TRBV12-4 with TRBJ2-7, with unresolved D. The V and J ends lost 3 bases and 6 bases respectively, with 9 bases between them. CDR3 size: 12 residues. CDR3 residues: CASSFVSLEQYF. CDR3 nucleotide sequence: TGTGCCAGCAGTTTTGTGAGCCTCGAGCAGTACTTC.

This clonotype was seen at least ten times. V usage is TRBV12-3 or TRBV12-4 and J usage is TRBJ2-2; 8 nucleotides line up with TRBD2. The CDR3 length is 15 residues. V shed 7 bases, J shed 8 bases, and the junction held 12 bases outside the gene matches. CDR3 DNA: TGTGCCAGCATTGAAGCTAGCGGGTCAGGAGGGGAGCTGTTTTTT. Translation gives CASIEASGSGGELFF.

This clonotype was seen only a few times. This chain connects TRBV2 to TRBJ1-4, with D tentatively TRBD1 (5 bases). CDR1 and CDR2 (germline): SNHLY, FYNNEI. The CDR3 totals 13 residues. V lost 5 bases and J 8 bases, leaving 12 bases between the germline ends. CDR3 region: CASSKGTEEKLFF. CDR3 nucleotide sequence: TGTGCCAGCAGTAAAGGGACTGAAGAAAAACTGTTTTTT.

The sample holds a few counts of this clonotype. The chain carries TRBV19 and TRBJ2-2, with TRBD2 as a possible D gene (6 bases). CDR1 is LNHDA, CDR2 SQIVND, per germline (reference sequence). This CDR3 has 14 amino acids. V lost 7 bases and J lost 3, with 12 bases in between. The CDR3 loop reads CASIGDSDTGELFF. The CDR3 coding sequence is TGTGCCAGTATAGGGGACTCAGACACCGGGGAGCTGTTTTTT.

This clonotype was detected only once. V usage is TRBV7-3 and J usage is TRBJ1-2; 7 nucleotides line up with TRBD1. The CDR3 loop spans 13 amino acids. V gave up 5 bases and J gave up 8 bases; unmatched junction bases: 8. CDR1 and CDR2 from the germline V gene are SGHTA and FQGTGA. In DNA, the CDR3 is TGTGCCAGCAGCCCTCGACAGGGAAGCGGCTACACCTTC. Its translation is CASSPRQGSGYTF.

This rearrangement joins TRBV12-3 or TRBV12-4 to TRBJ2-1; the D gene could be TRBD1 or TRBD2 (5 bases each). This CDR3 contains 16 residues. V was clipped by 6 bases and J by 1 base, with 16 bases between them. CDR3 in DNA: TGTGCCAGCAGCCCGATGAAGCGGACATCCTACAATGAGCAGTTCTTC. Its translation: CASSPMKRTSYNEQFF.

This rearrangement joins TRBV4-3 to TRBJ2-3; no clear D. V lost 0 bases and J lost 1, with 11 bases in between. CDR3 length equals 16 residues. Germline V gene data show CDR1 as LGHNA and CDR2 as YSLEER. The DNA for the CDR3 is TGCGCCAGCAGCCAAGAAGCCGGTGGGGGCACAGATACGCAGTATTTT. Protein product: CASSQEAGGGTDTQYF.

J is TRBJ2-2 and V is TRBV20-1; TRBD2 matches 7 bases. CDR3 length: 15 amino acids. With 6 bases clipped from V and 2 bases from J, the junction kept 9 bases outside the gene matches. Germline CDR1 is DFQATT and CDR2 is SNEGSKA (reference sequence). The CDR3 region has the DNA TGCAGTGCCCAGCAAGGGACTACTAACACCGGGGAGCTGTTTTTT. It encodes CSAQQGTTNTGELFF.

A few counts support this clonotype. The chain employs TRBV19 and TRBJ2-5, with 8 bases aligning to TRBD1. V shed 4 bases and J 5 bases; nucleotides not matched to a gene: 6. The germline CDR1 and CDR2 sequences are LNHDA and SQIVND (reference sequence). This CDR3 has 14 amino acids. The CDR3 DNA is TGTGCCAGTAGTAGAGGACAGGGATGGGAGACCCAGTACTTC. It encodes CASSRGQGWETQYF.

In its sample, this clonotype was seen a few times. The chain has TRBV3-1 and TRBJ2-4, with D unclear. CDR1 is LGHDT, CDR2 YNNKEL, per germline (reference sequence). The CDR3 spans 12 residues. Trimming removed 0 bases from V and 10 bases from J, with 7 bases in between. DNA for the CDR3: TGTGCCAGCAGCCAAGATCTTCGAATTCAGTACTTC. Encoded protein: CASSQDLRIQYF.

The chain is built from TRBV3-1 and TRBJ2-1; TRBD2 agrees at 7 bases. Germline assignment: CDR1 LGHDT and CDR2 YNNKEL (reference sequence). Trimming removed 0 bases from V and 4 bases from J; junction bases left unmatched: 6. CDR3 length equals 16 residues. The CDR3 is CASSQDAQREYNEQFF. CDR3 DNA sequence: TGTGCCAGCAGCCAAGACGCGCAGCGGGAATACAATGAGCAGTTCTTC.

The sample holds a few counts of this clonotype. The V gene is TRBV5-6, the J gene TRBJ2-3; either TRBD1 or TRBD2 may supply D (5 bases each). CDR3 length: 16 residues. The V and J ends lost 5 bases and 2 bases respectively, with 18 bases between them. CDR1 SGHDT and CDR2 YYEEEE come from the germline V gene. CDR3 loop: CASSSTRDGLTDTQYF. CDR3 DNA sequence: TGTGCCAGCAGTTCCACCCGGGACGGACTCACAGATACGCAGTATTTT.

This clonotype turned up a few times. This chain's CDR3 is CASSQRRGKPQHF. Written as DNA, the CDR3 is TGCGCCAGCAGTCAACGACGGGGCAAGCCCCAGCATTTT. V is TRBV23-1 and J is TRBJ1-5, with a possible D match to TRBD1 (5 bases). TRBV23-1 is noted as an ORF with a role that remains uncertain. The CDR3 is 13 amino acids. V gave up 2 bases and J gave up 8 bases, with 10 bases separating them.

The chain carries TRBV7-8 and TRBJ1-1; D unresolved. Trimming left V 1 base short and J 4 bases short, with 13 bases between. The germline V gene has CDR1 SGHVS and CDR2 FQNEAQ. The CDR3 has 15 residues. DNA for the CDR3: TGTGCCAGCAGCTTAGAGGGTCCGGGGAGCACTGAAGCTTTCTTT. Translating it yields CASSLEGPGSTEAFF.

This clonotype showed up just a few times. The chain employs TRBV29-1 and TRBJ1-2, with TRBD1 matching 7 bases. The trim removed 6 bases at V and 4 bases at J, leaving 5 bases unmatched. From germline, CDR1 is SQVTM and CDR2 ANQGSEA. This CDR3 contains 12 residues. CDR3 bases: TGCAGCGTGCCCCGACAGGGCTATGGCTACACCTTC. Amino acid sequence: CSVPRQGYGYTF.

V and J are TRBV28 and TRBJ2-7; 10 nucleotides align to TRBD2. V gave up 7 bases and J gave up 5 bases; unmatched junction bases: 8. Germline loops: CDR1 MDHEN, CDR2 SYDVKM. The CDR3 runs to 14 residues. The CDR3 DNA is TGTGCCAGCAAAGCGGGAGGGCCGATCCACGAGCAGTACTTC. This codes for CASKAGGPIHEQYF.

The rearrangement joins TRBV25-1 to TRBJ2-7; TRBD1 agrees at 9 bases. Germline CDR1 is MGHDK and CDR2 is SYGVNS. The V segment lost 3 bases and the J segment 6 bases; nucleotides outside the gene matches: 6. CDR3 length: 14 amino acids. The CDR3 DNA is TGTGCCAGCAGTGAGGTCGGGACAGGGCCCGAGCAGTACTTC. Its protein is CASSEVGTGPEQYF.

The chain uses TRBV12-3 or TRBV12-4 and TRBJ2-1; D is unresolved. This CDR3 is built from 15 residues. V shed 8 bases and J shed 0 bases, with 14 bases lying between them. The CDR3 sequence is CASVDAARSYNEQFF. CDR3 DNA: TGTGCCAGCGTCGATGCGGCGCGCTCCTACAATGAGCAGTTCTTC.

CDR3 sequence reads: CASSLTPGEIDTQYF. Here the CDR3 DNA reads TGTGCCAGCAGCTTAACGCCGGGAGAGATAGATACGCAGTATTTT. V and J are TRBV7-3 and TRBJ2-3, with D perhaps TRBD2 (6 bases). Germline V gene data show CDR1 as SGHTA and CDR2 as FQGTGA. V was pared by 0 bases and J by 5 bases, with 12 bases between. The CDR3 is 15 amino acids.

This clonotype came up a few times. The chain recombines TRBV5-1 with TRBJ2-7, with TRBD2 matching over 11 bases. Germline V lookup: CDR1 SGHRS, CDR2 YFSETQ. Unmatched junction bases numbered 7, after V lost 1 base and J lost 7 bases. This CDR3 contains 15 residues. This chain's CDR3 is CASSLTSGSMREQYF. Here the CDR3 DNA reads TGCGCCAGCAGCTTGACTAGCGGGAGCATGAGGGAGCAGTACTTC.

This clonotype occurred a few times. This sequence joins TRBV20-1 and TRBJ2-5; TRBD2 agrees at 15 bases. V lost 7 bases to trimming and J lost 5 bases; unmatched junction nucleotides: 17. CDR1 is DFQATT and CDR2 is SNEGSKA in the germline V gene (reference sequence). The length of the CDR3 is 18 residues. This CDR3 reads CSVPGTSGRKGRWETQYF. CDR3 sequence (DNA): TGCAGTGTTCCCGGGACTAGCGGGAGGAAGGGGAGATGGGAGACCCAGTACTTC.

This clonotype has ten or more counts. The V gene is TRBV20-1, the J gene TRBJ2-7; 11 bases match TRBD2. The CDR3 totals 17 residues. Germline CDR1 DFQATT, CDR2 SNEGSKA (reference sequence). V gave up 6 bases and J gave up 7 bases; unmatched junction bases: 20. The CDR3 region is CSALVIAGGGTTREQYF. Here the CDR3 DNA reads TGCAGTGCCCTAGTTATAGCGGGAGGGGGGACTACACGGGAGCAGTACTTC.

This clonotype appeared a few times. V usage is TRBV11-2 and J usage is TRBJ2-5; D uncertain. CDR1 and CDR2 (germline): SGHAT, FQNNGV. Trimming shortened V by 5 bases and J by 5 bases, and 12 bases separated the two germline ends. This CDR3 has 13 amino acids. This CDR3 is CASSLGSVETQYF. The CDR3 coding sequence is TGTGCCAGCAGCCTAGGGTCTGTCGAGACCCAGTACTTC. Supplemented by reference TRBV11-2 and TRBJ2-5, the full variable domain reads EAGVAQSPRYKIIEKRQSVAFWCNPISGHATLYWYQQILGQGPKLLIQFQNNGVVDDSQLPKDRFSAERLKGVDSTLKIQPAKLEDSAVYLCASSLGSVETQYFGPGTRLLVL.

This clonotype was found a few times. The V and J genes are TRBV10-3 and TRBJ1-3; D is ambiguous. The CDR3 consists of 13 residues. The germline V gene encodes CDR1 ENHRY and CDR2 SYGVKD. V gave up 2 bases and J gave up 2 bases, with 4 bases separating them. The CDR3: CAISEITGNTIYF. The CDR3 bases are TGTGCCATCAGTGAGATTACTGGAAACACCATATATTTT.

The chain uses TRBV28 and TRBJ2-3; 9 bases line up with TRBD2. Trimming at V came to 2 bases and at J to 14 bases, leaving 29 bases not matched to a gene. The CDR3 has 20 amino acids. The germline gives CDR1 MDHEN, CDR2 SYDVKM. CDR3 in DNA: TGTGCCAGCAGTTTAATCCCCGAGATTGGAAGCGGGAGGCTCCCGCGCCCTTTGTATTTT. Amino acids: CASSLIPEIGSGRLPRPLYF.

This clonotype was counted a few times. The rearrangement links TRBV7-2 to TRBJ2-3; 12 bases are a match to TRBD2. V shed 4 bases and J 3 bases; nucleotides not matched to a gene: 8. The CDR3 has 17 amino acids. Germline CDR1 is SGHTA and CDR2 is FQGNSA. This chain's CDR3 is CASSYYSGTSGTDTQYF. The CDR3 region has the DNA TGTGCCAGCAGCTATTACTCCGGGACTAGCGGGACAGATACGCAGTATTTT.

This chain uses TRBV20-1 with TRBJ2-1; D possibly matches TRBD1 or TRBD2 (5 bases each). CDR1 and CDR2 from the germline V gene are DFQATT and SNEGSKA (reference sequence). Trimming cost V 2 bases and J 6 bases, with 11 bases left between them. CDR3 length equals 13 residues. As DNA, the CDR3 is TGCAGTGCTAGACCCTGGGACCGCAATGAGCAGTTCTTC. This sequence encodes CSARPWDRNEQFF.

This clonotype was seen a handful of times. The chain combines TRBV19 with TRBJ1-2; 10 bases match TRBD1. V lost 6 bases to trimming and J lost 2 bases; unmatched junction nucleotides: 6. The CDR3 covers 15 residues. Germline V lookup: CDR1 LNHDA, CDR2 SQIVND (reference sequence). The CDR3 nucleotides are TGTGCCAGTAGGGGACAGGGGACCCCCAACTATGGCTACACCTTC. It codes for CASRGQGTPNYGYTF. The full variable domain, completed using reference TRBV19 and TRBJ1-2, is DGGITQSPKYLFRKEGQNVTLSCEQNLNHDAMYWYRQDPGQGLRLIYYSQIVNDFQKGDIAEGYSVSREKKESFPLTVTSAQKNPTAFYLCASRGQGTPNYGYTFGSGTRLTVV.

The V gene is TRBV14, the J gene TRBJ1-6; D gene unclear. V gave up 5 bases and J gave up 7 bases, with 9 bases separating them. CDR3 length: 13 amino acids. The germline gives CDR1 SGHDN, CDR2 FVKESK. CDR3 sequence (DNA): TGTGCCAGCAGCGTCGCAGCGAATTCACCCCTCCACTTT. This gives the protein CASSVAANSPLHF. The whole variable domain, remainder taken from reference TRBV14 and TRBJ1-6, is EAGVTQFPSHSVIEKGQTVTLRCDPISGHDNLYWYRRVMGKEIKFLLHFVKESKQDESGMPNNRFLAERTGGTYSTLKVQPAELEDSGVYFCASSVAANSPLHFGNGTRLTVT.

The sample holds a few counts of this clonotype. The chain is built from TRBV20-1 and TRBJ1-3; 7 bases are a match to TRBD1. The CDR3 runs 16 residues. The V and J ends lost 4 bases and 4 bases, in that order; junction bases with no gene match: 13. CDR1 is DFQATT, CDR2 SNEGSKA, per germline (reference sequence). The CDR3 DNA sequence: TGCAGTGCTACCCCCTACAGGGGCCATTCCGGAAACACCATATATTTT. Protein sequence: CSATPYRGHSGNTIYF.

The chain joins TRBV12-3 or TRBV12-4 to TRBJ2-1, with TRBD2 identical over 9 bases. Trimming took 7 bases from V and 6 from J; bases not matched to a gene: 10. The CDR3 is 15 residues long. This chain's CDR3 is CASTSGTSSFNEQFF. The CDR3 DNA reads as TGTGCCAGCACCTCCGGGACTAGCTCTTTCAATGAGCAGTTCTTC.